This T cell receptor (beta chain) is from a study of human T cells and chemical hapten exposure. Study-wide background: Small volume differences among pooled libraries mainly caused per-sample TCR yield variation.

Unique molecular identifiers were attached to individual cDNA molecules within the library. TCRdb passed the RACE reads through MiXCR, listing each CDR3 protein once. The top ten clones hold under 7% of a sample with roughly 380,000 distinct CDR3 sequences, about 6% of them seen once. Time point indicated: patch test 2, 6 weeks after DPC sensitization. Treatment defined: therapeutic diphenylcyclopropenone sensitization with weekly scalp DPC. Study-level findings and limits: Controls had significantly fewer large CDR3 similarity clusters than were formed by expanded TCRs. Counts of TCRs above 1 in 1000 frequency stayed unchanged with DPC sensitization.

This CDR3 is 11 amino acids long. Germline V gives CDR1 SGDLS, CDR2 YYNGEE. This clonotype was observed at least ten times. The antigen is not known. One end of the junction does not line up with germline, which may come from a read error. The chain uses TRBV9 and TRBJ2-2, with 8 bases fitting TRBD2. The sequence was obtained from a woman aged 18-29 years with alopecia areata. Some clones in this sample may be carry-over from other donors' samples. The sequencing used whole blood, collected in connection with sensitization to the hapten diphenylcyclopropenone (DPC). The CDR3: CASSPGGVLFF. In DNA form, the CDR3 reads TGTGCCAGCAGCCCGGGAGGGGTGCTGTTTTTT. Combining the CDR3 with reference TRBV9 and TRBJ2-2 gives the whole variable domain DSGVTQTPKHLITATGQRVTLRCSPRSGDLSVYWYQQSLDQGLQFLIQYYNGEERAKGNILERFSAQQFPDLHSELNLSSLELGDSALYFCASSPGGVLFFGEGSRLTVL.